The 5 T cell receptor beta chains given below trace back to one sample, sequenced in a study of blood T cells in healthy people across ages. With a J-beta primer mix and a sample-barcoded 5' primer, a second PCR ran about 6 to 11 cycles. MiXCR was run by TCRdb on the 5' RACE reads, yielding one entry per CDR3 protein. The table shows 600,000 or so distinct CDR3 sequences, with around a fifth occurring only once. Sample: blood. Receptors were obtained from a man aged 65 to 79 in good health.

This clonotype has a handful of counts. The rearrangement uses TRBV20-1 and TRBJ1-3; D gene ambiguous. V lost 3 bases to trimming and J lost 3 bases, with 15 bases between them. CDR1 is DFQATT, CDR2 SNEGSKA, per germline (reference sequence). The CDR3 runs to 15 residues. CDR3 sequence: CSASVGALDGNTIYF. The DNA of the CDR3 is TGCAGTGCTAGTGTCGGAGCCTTGGATGGAAACACCATATATTTT.

The V gene is TRBV2, the J gene TRBJ1-1; TRBD1 might be the D (6 bases). Per the germline V gene, CDR1 is SNHLY and CDR2 is FYNNEI. V dropped 6 bases and J dropped 8 bases, with 16 bases sitting between them. The CDR3 consists of 13 residues. CDR3 sequence: CASREGGAPEAFF. As DNA, the CDR3 is TGTGCCAGCAGGGAGGGGGGGGCACCAGAAGCTTTCTTT.

This clonotype was recorded a few times. The chain links TRBV19 to TRBJ2-1; TRBD1 or TRBD2 may be the D gene (5 bases each). Germline V gene data show CDR1 as LNHDA and CDR2 as SQIVND (reference sequence). This CDR3 contains 15 residues. Deletions cut 6 bases from V and 0 bases from J, with 12 bases between. The CDR3: CASRRDGSSYNEQFF. For the CDR3, the DNA is TGTGCCAGTAGGAGGGACGGCAGCTCCTACAATGAGCAGTTCTTC.

This clonotype was seen repeatedly, ten times or more. The CDR3 protein is CASSEGAGKVNEQFF. The DNA of the CDR3 is TGTGCCAGCAGTGAAGGAGCGGGCAAGGTGAATGAGCAGTTCTTC. The chain uses TRBV6-4 and TRBJ2-1; perhaps TRBD2 as D (6 bases). The V and J ends lost 3 bases and 7 bases respectively, with 16 bases between them. The CDR3 sequence is 15 residues long. CDR1 MRHNA and CDR2 SNTAGT come from the germline V gene.

This clonotype has only a few counts. The chain carries TRBV20-1 and TRBJ2-5; D may be TRBD1 or TRBD2 (5 bases each). The CDR3 totals 14 residues. Trimming took off 3 bases at V and 1 base at J, with 12 bases between the two ends. Germline-derived CDR1 and CDR2 are DFQATT and SNEGSKA (reference sequence). CDR3: CSARSGQSQETQYF. DNA of the CDR3: TGCAGTGCTAGGTCGGGGCAGAGCCAAGAGACCCAGTACTTC.